Listed below are T cell receptor beta chains from one sample, sequenced in a study of cytomegalovirus exposure and HLA in healthy donors. The assay was immunoSEQ multiplex PCR, and TCRdb's table has in-frame clones only and misses some. The table lists fewer than 150,000 clones, around 85% of them singletons, with roughly 4% in the top ten. The source material was PBMCs. The receptors originated from a man in his forties or fifties in good health and CMV-seropositive. Each CDR3 is given with its conserved first and last residue. A D gene is named only where the DNA matches it firmly. Size tells how often a clone was seen (once, few, many) or the class of an expanded clone, and some rows leave it out.

v_call	d_call	j_call	clone_size	cdr3_aa	cdr3_nt
TRBV4-2	TRBD2	TRBJ2-2	once	CASSQRDYPFAGELFF	TGTGCCAGCAGCCAAAGGGACTATCCCTTTGCCGGGGAGCTGTTTTTT
TRBV19	TRBD2	TRBJ2-7	NA	CASSKSREGNEQYF	TGTGCCAGTAGTAAGTCGCGGGAGGGTAACGAGCAGTACTTC
TRBV14	TRBD1	TRBJ1-3	NA	CASSPRTGAGNTIYF	TGTGCCAGCAGCCCTAGAACAGGGGCTGGAAACACCATATATTTT
TRBV5-1	TRBD2	TRBJ2-1	few	CASSLSPGLAGANEQFF	TGCGCCAGCAGCTTATCACCGGGACTAGCGGGAGCGAATGAGCAGTTCTTC
TRBV19	NA	TRBJ1-2	NA	CASSINRQTNYGYTF	TGTGCCAGTAGTATAAATAGACAGACTAACTATGGCTACACCTTC
TRBV18	NA	TRBJ2-5	NA	CASSPPSRVDQYF	TGTGCCAGCTCACCACCTAGCAGGGTGGACCAGTACTTC
TRBV7-9	NA	TRBJ2-1	NA	CASSFGSGGEQFF	TGTGCCAGCAGCTTTGGGTCCGGGGGTGAGCAGTTCTTC
TRBV19	NA	TRBJ1-2	NA	CASSLQESYGYTF	TGTGCCAGTAGTCTACAGGAAAGCTATGGCTACACCTTC
TRBV7-9	NA	TRBJ1-1	NA	CSSSLQGTEAFF	TGTTCCAGCAGCTTACAGGGTACTGAAGCTTTCTTT
TRBV5-1	NA	TRBJ2-5	NA	CASSLGQGGQETQYF	TGCGCCAGCAGCTTGGGGCAGGGAGGCCAAGAGACCCAGTACTTC
TRBV11-2	TRBD1	TRBJ1-5	NA	CASSYGTGGSNQPQHF	TGTGCCAGCAGCTATGGGACAGGGGGGAGCAATCAGCCCCAGCATTTT
TRBV25-1	TRBD1	TRBJ2-2	NA	CASSGRGRTGELFF	TGTGCCAGCAGTGGCAGGGGGCGGACCGGGGAGCTGTTTTTT
TRBV30	NA	TRBJ1-6	NA	CAWSVKGGSSPLHF	TGTGCCTGGAGTGTGAAAGGGGGAAGTTCACCCCTCCACTTT
TRBV5-1	NA	TRBJ2-5	NA	CASSPEETQYF	TGCGCCAGCAGCCCGGAGGAGACCCAGTACTTC
TRBV6-4	TRBD1	TRBJ1-4	NA	CASSADRDKATNEKLFF	TGTGCCAGCAGTGCGGACAGGGATAAAGCAACTAATGAAAAACTGTTTTTT
TRBV11-2	NA	TRBJ2-7	NA	CASSSGGGPTYEQYF	TGTGCCAGCAGCTCGGGTGGAGGGCCAACCTACGAGCAGTACTTC
TRBV30	NA	TRBJ2-5	NA	CAWGPGQETQYF	TGTGCCTGGGGCCCGGGGCAAGAGACCCAGTACTTC
TRBV9	TRBD2	TRBJ2-3	once	CASSVGRGVTDTQYF	TGTGCCAGCAGCGTAGGGCGGGGGGTGACAGATACGCAGTATTTT
TRBV7-6	NA	TRBJ2-3	NA	CASSLRRGPKDTQYF	TGTGCCAGCAGCTTAAGGCGGGGGCCAAAGGATACGCAGTATTTT
TRBV30	TRBD1	TRBJ2-5	NA	CAWSGTGGETQYF	TGTGCCTGGAGCGGGACAGGGGGAGAGACCCAGTACTTC
TRBV5-1	TRBD1	TRBJ2-7	NA	CASSLGDREFYEQYF	TGCGCCAGCAGCTTAGGGGACAGGGAGTTTTACGAGCAGTACTTC
TRBV5-8	NA	TRBJ2-7	NA	CASSSAWGRAEQYF	TGTGCCAGCAGCTCTGCTTGGGGCAGGGCCGAGCAGTACTTC
TRBV27	NA	TRBJ1-1	NA	CASGLGGPGTEASF	TGTGCCAGCGGACTAGGGGGGCCCGGCACTGAAGCTTCCTTT
TRBV2	TRBD1	TRBJ1-5	NA	CASSRDRVYQPQHF	TGTGCCAGCAGCCGGGACAGGGTGTATCAGCCCCAGCATTTT
TRBV9	TRBD2	TRBJ2-2	NA	CASSVVSGGAYGELFF	TGTGCCAGCAGCGTAGTGAGCGGGGGGGCCTACGGGGAGCTGTTTTTT
TRBV11-2	TRBD2	TRBJ2-1	NA	CASSPRTSGMAEQFF	TGTGCCAGCAGCCCCAGGACTAGCGGGATGGCTGAGCAGTTCTTC
TRBV19	TRBD2	TRBJ2-1	NA	CASSNLAGAYNEQFF	TGTGCCAGTAGTAATCTAGCGGGGGCCTACAATGAGCAGTTCTTC
TRBV19	TRBD1	TRBJ2-5	NA	CASSGQVEETQYF	TGTGCCAGTAGTGGACAGGTAGAAGAGACCCAGTACTTC
TRBV5-8	TRBD1	TRBJ1-2	NA	CASSLAGQVGDGYTF	TGTGCCAGCAGCTTGGCCGGACAGGTCGGAGATGGCTACACCTTC
TRBV27	NA	TRBJ2-2	NA	CASSLWVGAGIGGELFF	TGTGCCAGCAGTTTATGGGTAGGGGCGGGGATTGGCGGGGAGCTGTTTTTT
TRBV7-9	NA	TRBJ2-1	NA	CASSHPGGRDKSSYNEQFF	TGTGCCAGCAGTCATCCCGGGGGGCGCGACAAAAGTTCCTACAATGAGCAGTTCTTC
TRBV7-3	NA	TRBJ2-1	once	CASSMGSSYNEQFF	TGTGCCAGCAGTATGGGGAGCTCCTACAATGAGCAGTTCTTC
TRBV25-1	TRBD2	TRBJ2-1	few	CASSAGLGGNEQFF	TGTGCCAGCAGTGCGGGGTTGGGGGGGAATGAGCAGTTCTTC
TRBV10-3	NA	TRBJ2-7	NA	CAISEISGEQYF	TGTGCCATCAGTGAAATTTCGGGCGAGCAGTACTTC
TRBV4-1	NA	TRBJ1-2	NA	CASSQAPGQAIYGYTF	TGCGCCAGCAGCCAAGCCCCTGGGCAGGCGATCTATGGCTACACCTTC
TRBV19	NA	TRBJ2-1	NA	CASSRGRAVNEQFF	TGTGCCAGTAGTAGGGGCAGGGCGGTGAATGAGCAGTTCTTC
TRBV30	NA	TRBJ1-2	NA	CAWSVTPRFYGYTF	TGTGCCTGGAGTGTAACTCCCCGCTTCTATGGCTACACCTTC
TRBV5-1	NA	TRBJ2-1	NA	CASSFKITSEQFF	TGCGCCAGCAGCTTCAAGATTACTTCGGAGCAGTTCTTC
TRBV10-3	NA	TRBJ1-1	NA	CAISESTRGNTEAFF	TGTGCCATCAGTGAGTCGACAAGGGGGAACACTGAAGCTTTCTTT
TRBV29-1	NA	TRBJ1-3	NA	CSVSEISGNTIYF	TGCAGCGTGTCAGAAATCTCTGGAAACACCATATATTTT
TRBV9	NA	TRBJ1-1	NA	CASSPRGGTVEAFF	TGTGCCAGCAGTCCCCGGGGGGGGACGGTTGAAGCTTTCTTT
TRBV7-3	NA	TRBJ2-6	NA	CASSPGGWANVLTF	TGTGCCAGCAGCCCCGGCGGTTGGGCCAACGTCCTGACTTTC
TRBV19	NA	TRBJ2-7	NA	CASSRRGDFYEQYF	TGTGCCAGTAGTAGGCGGGGAGATTTCTACGAGCAGTACTTC